Sequencing of this T cell receptor (beta chain) was carried out in a study of liver allograft versus peripheral blood T cells. On the study more broadly: T cell receptor repertoires in transplanted livers were compared with those in recipients' peripheral blood.

CDR1 GTSNPN and CDR2 SVGIG come from the germline V gene (reference sequence). This CDR3 has 13 amino acids. With 2 bases removed from V and 4 bases from J, the gap between germline ends came to 9 bases. There are many counts of this clonotype. Via MiXCR, TCRdb re-called the reads, giving one row per CDR3 protein. This sample has about 8,600 distinct CDR3 sequences; 16% occur once, and the top ten carry over 1.5%. This chain joins TRBV30 and TRBJ1-3, with unresolved D. The sequence was obtained from a human patient who had a liver transplant. Some T cells may originate from the graft donor. CDR3 nucleotide sequence: TGTGCCTGGAGTAAAACGGTGGGAAACACCATATATTTT. It translates to CAWSKTVGNTIYF.